These 6 T cell receptor beta chains came from one sample sequenced in a study of blood T cell repertoires in COVID-19 (dated by TCRdb to 2018 to 2021). Libraries were built with the immunoSEQ multiplex PCR assay. As stored in TCRdb, this immuneACCESS dataset retains in-frame rearrangements with V and J assigned. A fraction of the clones does not appear; measured against another copy, unresolved V genes explain less than half of the discrepancy, and the remainder lacks a known reason. In this sample the table shows about 190,000 clones, roughly 86% of which occur a single time. Roughly 2.8% of the sample rests with the top ten. The sample consisted of peripheral blood. The receptor source for this set is a woman aged 25-40 years with active or convalescent COVID-19.

The V gene is TRBV5-1, the J gene TRBJ1-2; maybe TRBD1 (5 bases). The V gene lost 0 bases and the J gene lost 3 bases, with 15 bases spanning the gap. The CDR3 contains 16 residues. The germline V gene has CDR1 SGHRS and CDR2 YFSETQ. The CDR3: CASSLEARVRHYGYTF. The DNA for the CDR3 is TGCGCCAGCAGCTTGGAGGCCAGGGTGCGCCACTATGGCTACACCTTC.

The V gene is TRBV19, the J gene TRBJ1-1, with D perhaps matching TRBD1 (6 bases). V was shortened by 3 bases and J by 7 bases, with 12 bases between the two germline ends. This CDR3 region has 13 residues. Germline assignment: CDR1 LNHDA and CDR2 SQIVND (reference sequence). The CDR3 region is CASSIGQSSEAFF. The CDR3, as DNA: TGTGCCAGTAGTATTGGACAGTCTAGTGAAGCTTTCTTT.

The chain links TRBV19 to TRBJ2-7; D is ambiguous. CDR3 size: 16 residues. Trimming took 1 base from V and 1 from J, leaving 14 bases between them. Germline V gene lookup returns CDR1 LNHDA and CDR2 SQIVND (reference sequence). In DNA, the CDR3 is TGTGCCAGTAGTATAGCGTCGCAGGCCTCTTCCTACGAGCAGTACTTC. Its protein is CASSIASQASSYEQYF.

The chain employs TRBV29-1 and TRBJ2-2, with 8 bases that match TRBD1. V lost 7 bases to trimming and J lost 4 bases; unmatched junction nucleotides: 5. The CDR3 length is 13 residues. Germline values: CDR1 SQVTM, CDR2 ANQGSEA. Written as DNA, the CDR3 is TGCAGCGCCGACAGGGGTGGCACCGGGGAGCTGTTTTTT. Its translation is CSADRGGTGELFF.

The V and J genes are TRBV12-3 or TRBV12-4 and TRBJ2-2, with unresolved D. Trimming shortened V by 7 bases and J by 7 bases, and 13 bases separated the two germline ends. This CDR3 comprises 13 residues. The CDR3 protein is CASNLLQSGELFF. As DNA, the CDR3 is TGTGCCAGCAACCTATTACAGAGCGGGGAGCTGTTTTTT.

In nucleotides, the CDR3 is TGTGCCAGCAGGGCCCTCACAGATACGCAGTATTTT. It translates to CASRALTDTQYF. The chain is built from TRBV11-3 and TRBJ2-3; D gene uncertain. This CDR3 has 12 residues. V was trimmed by 6 bases and J by 2 bases, leaving 6 bases between them. Germline lookup yields CDR1 SGHNT and CDR2 YENEEA.